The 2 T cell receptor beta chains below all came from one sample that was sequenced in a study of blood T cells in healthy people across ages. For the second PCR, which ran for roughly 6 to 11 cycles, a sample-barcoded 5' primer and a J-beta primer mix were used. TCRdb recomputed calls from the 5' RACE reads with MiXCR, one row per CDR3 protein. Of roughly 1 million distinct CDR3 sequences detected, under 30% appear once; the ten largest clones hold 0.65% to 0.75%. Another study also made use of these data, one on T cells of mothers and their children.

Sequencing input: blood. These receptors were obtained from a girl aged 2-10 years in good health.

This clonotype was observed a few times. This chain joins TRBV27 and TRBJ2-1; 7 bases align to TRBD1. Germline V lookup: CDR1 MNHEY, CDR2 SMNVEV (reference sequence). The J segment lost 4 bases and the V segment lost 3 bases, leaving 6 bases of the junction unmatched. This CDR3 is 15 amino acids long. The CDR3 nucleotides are TGTGCCAGCAGTTTGTTAGGGGGCGCTTACAATGAGCAGTTCTTC. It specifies CASSLLGGAYNEQFF.

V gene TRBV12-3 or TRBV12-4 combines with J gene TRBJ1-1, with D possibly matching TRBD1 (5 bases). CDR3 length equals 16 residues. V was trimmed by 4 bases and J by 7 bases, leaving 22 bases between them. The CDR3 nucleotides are TGTGCCAGCAGTTCCCCCGGGGGGGGTCGAGTAAGTGAAGCTTTCTTT. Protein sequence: CASSSPGGGRVSEAFF.